Presented here are 12 T cell receptor beta chains from one specimen sequenced in a study of blood T cell repertoires in COVID-19. The protocol was immunoSEQ multiplex PCR, while the TCRdb copy is restricted to in-frame clones and leaves out a portion. This table holds a few hundred thousand clones, about 89% found once. The sequenced material came from peripheral blood. These receptors all stem from a man aged 35-49 years who had recovered from COVID-19.

This sequence joins TRBV27 and TRBJ1-6, with TRBD1 matching over 7 bases. The CDR3 is 14 residues long. In germline, CDR1 is MNHEY, CDR2 SMNVEV (reference sequence). V shed 4 bases and J 13 bases; nucleotides not matched to a gene: 10. The CDR3, as DNA: TGTGCCAGCAGTTCCCTCGACAGGGAAATGCCCCTCCACTTT. Translation gives CASSSLDREMPLHF.

This chain joins TRBV7-2 and TRBJ1-3; 10 bases align to TRBD1. V shed 5 bases, J shed 3 bases, and the junction held 4 bases outside the gene matches. This CDR3 comprises 15 residues. Germline V gene lookup returns CDR1 SGHTA and CDR2 FQGNSA. The CDR3 protein is CASSLRTGGGNTIYF. CDR3 nucleotide sequence: TGTGCCAGCAGCCTGCGGACAGGGGGTGGAAACACCATATATTTT.

This chain connects TRBV30 to TRBJ2-1, with D possibly TRBD2 on 7 matching bases. Germline CDR1 GTSNPN, CDR2 SVGIG (reference sequence). Trimming stripped 2 bases from V and 9 bases from J, with 17 bases between. The CDR3 sequence is 14 residues long. CDR3 region: CAWSLGGLGGEQFF. The CDR3 DNA sequence: TGTGCCTGGAGTTTGGGAGGACTAGGGGGTGAGCAGTTCTTC.

The genes are TRBV14 and TRBJ2-7; D is perhaps TRBD1 (5 bases). CDR1 is SGHDN and CDR2 is FVKESK in the germline V gene. Trimming left V 4 bases short and J 2 bases short, with 12 bases between. The CDR3 sequence is 14 residues long. In DNA, the CDR3 is TGTGCCAGCAGCCCAGGGTTGGTTACCTACGAGCAGTACTTC. Its protein is CASSPGLVTYEQYF.

The chain employs TRBV6-2 or TRBV6-3 and TRBJ2-1, with 8 bases identical to TRBD2. The CDR3 is made up of 20 amino acids. V trimming: 2 bases; J trimming: 0 bases; junction bases outside the gene matches: 15. Germline CDR1 is MNHEY and CDR2 is SVGEGT. The chain's CDR3 is CASSYPGQVQAGVSYNEQFF. The DNA for the CDR3 is TGTGCCAGCAGTTACCCGGGACAAGTTCAAGCGGGAGTCTCCTACAATGAGCAGTTCTTC.

The chain links TRBV29-1 to TRBJ2-1; TRBD2 is a possible D gene (7 bases). Germline values: CDR1 SQVTM, CDR2 ANQGSEA. Trimming pared 7 bases from V and 10 bases from J, leaving 17 bases between. The CDR3 length is 12 residues. CDR3 residues: CSAGREQGEQFF. Written as DNA, the CDR3 is TGCAGCGCCGGGCGGGAGCAGGGGGAGCAGTTCTTC.

The rearrangement joins TRBV6-5 to TRBJ1-2, with a possible D match to TRBD1 (6 bases). This CDR3 is 13 amino acids long. Germline CDR1 is MNHEY and CDR2 is SVGAGI. Trimming cost V 6 bases and J 4 bases, with 12 bases left between them. CDR3 region: CASRDDRTYGYTF. The CDR3 bases are TGTGCCAGCAGGGATGACAGGACCTATGGCTACACCTTC.

A single count supports this clone. CDR3 bases: TGTGCCAGTAGTATAGGTACGAGAAATCAGCCCCAGCATTTT. Amino acids: CASSIGTRNQPQHF. The chain joins TRBV19 to TRBJ1-5; unclear D gene. Germline loops: CDR1 LNHDA, CDR2 SQIVND (reference sequence). This CDR3 is built from 14 residues. Trimming left V 1 base short and J 4 bases short, with 8 bases between.

This clone was seen once. V is TRBV7-9 and J is TRBJ1-1; D unresolved. The V gene's germline CDR1 is SEHNR and CDR2 FQNEAQ (reference sequence). CDR3 size: 13 residues. The V end lost 2 bases, the J end lost 7 bases, and 11 bases lay between the germline ends. The CDR3 here is CASSLKGGFEAFF. CDR3 sequence (DNA): TGTGCCAGCAGCTTAAAGGGAGGTTTTGAAGCTTTCTTT.

This chain connects TRBV6-5 to TRBJ2-3; tentatively, D is TRBD1 (6 bases). Germline loops: CDR1 MNHEY, CDR2 SVGAGI. This CDR3 spans 14 amino acids. Trimming left V 2 bases short and J 0 bases short, with 6 bases between. CDR3 nucleotide sequence: TGTGCCAGCAGTTACAGGGGGAGCACAGATACGCAGTATTTT. The encoded protein is CASSYRGSTDTQYF.

The chain combines TRBV29-1 with TRBJ2-5, with D possibly being TRBD2 (6 bases). The CDR3 has 11 amino acids. The germline V and J ends were trimmed by 4 bases and 5 bases, with 8 bases remaining between them. The germline gives CDR1 SQVTM, CDR2 ANQGSEA. The CDR3 sequence is CSVARGETQYF. CDR3 sequence (DNA): TGCAGCGTTGCTCGGGGGGAGACCCAGTACTTC.

This clone was found once. The chain combines TRBV5-1 with TRBJ1-2; TRBD1 is a possible D gene (6 bases). Trimming pared 4 bases from V and 1 base from J, leaving 14 bases between. The CDR3 consists of 15 residues. The germline gives CDR1 SGHRS, CDR2 YFSETQ. The CDR3 here is CASSPQGPDNYGYTF. DNA for the CDR3: TGCGCCAGCAGCCCACAGGGACCAGATAACTATGGCTACACCTTC.